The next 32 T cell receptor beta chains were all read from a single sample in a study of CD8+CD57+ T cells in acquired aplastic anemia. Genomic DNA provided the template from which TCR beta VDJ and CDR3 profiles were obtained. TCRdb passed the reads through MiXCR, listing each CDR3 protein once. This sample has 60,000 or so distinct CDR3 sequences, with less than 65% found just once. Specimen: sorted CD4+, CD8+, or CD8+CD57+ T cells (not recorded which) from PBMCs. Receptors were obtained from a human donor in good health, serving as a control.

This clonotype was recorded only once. The CDR3 nucleotides are TGTGCCACCAGTGGGGGACAGGGCCTGAGAGAGACCCAGTACTTC. Translated, it gives CATSGGQGLRETQYF. The chain employs TRBV24-1 and TRBJ2-5; 9 positions agree with TRBD1. CDR3 length equals 15 residues. J gave up 4 bases and V 5 bases, and 7 bases lay outside the gene matches. CDR1 KGHDR and CDR2 SFDVKD come from the germline V gene.

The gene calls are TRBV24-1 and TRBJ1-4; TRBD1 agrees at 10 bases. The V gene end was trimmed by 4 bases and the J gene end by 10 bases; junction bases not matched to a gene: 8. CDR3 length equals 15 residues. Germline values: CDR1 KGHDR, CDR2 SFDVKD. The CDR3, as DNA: TGTGCCACCAGTGAAGGGGACAGGGGAGCTGGAAAACTGTTTTTT. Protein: CATSEGDRGAGKLFF.

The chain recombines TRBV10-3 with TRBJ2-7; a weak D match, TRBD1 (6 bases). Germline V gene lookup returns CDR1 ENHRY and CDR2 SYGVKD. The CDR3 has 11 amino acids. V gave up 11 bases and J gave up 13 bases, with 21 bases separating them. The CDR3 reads CAVSGGTGPYF. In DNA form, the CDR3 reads TGTGCCGTTTCTGGGGGAACAGGGCCCTACTTC.

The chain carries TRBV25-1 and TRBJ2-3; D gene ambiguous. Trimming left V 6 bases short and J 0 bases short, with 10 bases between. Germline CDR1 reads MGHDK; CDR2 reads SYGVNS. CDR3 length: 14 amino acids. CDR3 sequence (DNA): TGTGCCAGCAGGGGGTCAGCAAGCACAGATACGCAGTATTTT. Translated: CASRGSASTDTQYF.

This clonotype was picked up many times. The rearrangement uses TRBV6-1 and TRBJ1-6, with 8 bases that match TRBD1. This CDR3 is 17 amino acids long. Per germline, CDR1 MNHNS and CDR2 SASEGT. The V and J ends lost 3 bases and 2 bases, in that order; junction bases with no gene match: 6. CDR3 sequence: CASSEYTGGTYNSPLHF. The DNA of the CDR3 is TGTGCCAGCAGTGAGTACACAGGGGGAACCTATAATTCACCCCTCCACTTT.

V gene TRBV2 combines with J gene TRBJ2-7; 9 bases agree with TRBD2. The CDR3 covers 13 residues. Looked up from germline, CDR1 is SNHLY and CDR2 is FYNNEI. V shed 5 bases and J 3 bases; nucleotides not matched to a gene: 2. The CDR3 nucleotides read TGTGCCAGCAGTCGACTAGCGGACTACGAGCAGTACTTC. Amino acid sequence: CASSRLADYEQYF.

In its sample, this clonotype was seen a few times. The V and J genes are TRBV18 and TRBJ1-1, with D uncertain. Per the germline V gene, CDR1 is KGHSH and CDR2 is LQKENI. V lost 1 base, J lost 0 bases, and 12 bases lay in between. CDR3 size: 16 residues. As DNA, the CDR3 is TGTGCCAGCTCACCACGCCAGCCCAGACTGAACACTGAAGCTTTCTTT. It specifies CASSPRQPRLNTEAFF.

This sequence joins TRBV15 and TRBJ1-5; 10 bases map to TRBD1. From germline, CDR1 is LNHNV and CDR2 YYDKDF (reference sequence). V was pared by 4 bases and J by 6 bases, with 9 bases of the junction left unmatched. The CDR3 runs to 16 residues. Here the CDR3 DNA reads TGTGCCACCAGCACCAGGGACAGGGGTTTTGGTCAGCCCCAGCATTTT. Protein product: CATSTRDRGFGQPQHF.

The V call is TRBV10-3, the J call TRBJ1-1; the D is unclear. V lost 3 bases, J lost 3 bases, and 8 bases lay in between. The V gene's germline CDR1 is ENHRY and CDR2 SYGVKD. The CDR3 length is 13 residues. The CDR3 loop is CAISEIGDTEAFF. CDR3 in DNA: TGTGCCATCAGTGAAATTGGGGACACTGAAGCTTTCTTT.

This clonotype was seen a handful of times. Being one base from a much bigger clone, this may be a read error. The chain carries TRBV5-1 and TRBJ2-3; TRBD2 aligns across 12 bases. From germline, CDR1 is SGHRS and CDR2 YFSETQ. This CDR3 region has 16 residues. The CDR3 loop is CACSIRLAGVSDTQYF. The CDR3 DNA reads TGCGCCTGCAGCATCAGACTAGCGGGAGTCTCAGATACGCAGTATTTT.

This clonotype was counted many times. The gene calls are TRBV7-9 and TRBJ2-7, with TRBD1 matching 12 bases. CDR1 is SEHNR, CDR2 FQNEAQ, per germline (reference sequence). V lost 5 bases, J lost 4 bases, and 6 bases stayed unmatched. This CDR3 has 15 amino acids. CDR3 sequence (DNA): TGTGCCAGCAGCCCGGGGACAGGGGGCGTGTACGAGCAGTACTTC. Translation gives CASSPGTGGVYEQYF.

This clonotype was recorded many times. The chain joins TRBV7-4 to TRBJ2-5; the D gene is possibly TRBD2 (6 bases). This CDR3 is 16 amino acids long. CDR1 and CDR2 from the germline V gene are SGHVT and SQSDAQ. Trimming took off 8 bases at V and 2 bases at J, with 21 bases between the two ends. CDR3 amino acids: CASPTSGLGGQETQYF. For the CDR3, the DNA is TGTGCCAGCCCAACATCCGGCTTGGGGGGACAAGAGACCCAGTACTTC.

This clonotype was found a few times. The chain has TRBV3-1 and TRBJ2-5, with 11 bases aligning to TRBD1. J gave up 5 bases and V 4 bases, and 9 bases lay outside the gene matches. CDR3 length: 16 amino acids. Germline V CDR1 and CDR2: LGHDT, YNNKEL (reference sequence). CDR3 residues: CASSRAGGQGEETQYF. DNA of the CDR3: TGTGCCAGCAGCCGGGCGGGGGGACAGGGGGAGGAGACCCAGTACTTC.

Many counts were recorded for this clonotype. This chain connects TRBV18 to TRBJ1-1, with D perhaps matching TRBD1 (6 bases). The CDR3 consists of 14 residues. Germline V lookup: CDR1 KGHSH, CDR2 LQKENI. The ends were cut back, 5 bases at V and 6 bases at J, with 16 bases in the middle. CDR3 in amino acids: CASSKGQPGAEAFF. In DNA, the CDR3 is TGTGCCAGCTCAAAAGGACAGCCGGGGGCTGAAGCTTTCTTT.

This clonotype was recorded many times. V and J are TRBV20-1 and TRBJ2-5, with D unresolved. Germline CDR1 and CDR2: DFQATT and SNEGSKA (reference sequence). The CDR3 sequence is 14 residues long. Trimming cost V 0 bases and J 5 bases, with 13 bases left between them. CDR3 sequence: CSARDLGNTETQYF. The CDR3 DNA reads TGCAGTGCTAGAGATCTGGGGAATACGGAGACCCAGTACTTC.

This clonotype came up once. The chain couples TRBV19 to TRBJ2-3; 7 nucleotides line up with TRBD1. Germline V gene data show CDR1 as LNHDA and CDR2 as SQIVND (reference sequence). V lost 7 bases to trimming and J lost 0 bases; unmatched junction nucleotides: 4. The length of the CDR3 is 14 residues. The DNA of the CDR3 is TGTGCCAGTAAACAGGGGCTAAGCACAGATACGCAGTATTTT. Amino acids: CASKQGLSTDTQYF. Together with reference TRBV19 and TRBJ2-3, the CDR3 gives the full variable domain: DGGITQSPKYLFRKEGQNVTLSCEQNLNHDAMYWYRQDPGQGLRLIYYSQIVNDFQKGDIAEGYSVSREKKESFPLTVTSAQKNPTAFYLCASKQGLSTDTQYFGPGTRLTVL.

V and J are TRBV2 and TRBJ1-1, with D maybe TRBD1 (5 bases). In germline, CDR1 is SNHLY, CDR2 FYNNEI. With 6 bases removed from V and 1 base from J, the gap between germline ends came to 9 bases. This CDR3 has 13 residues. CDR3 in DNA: TGTGCCAGCAGGCCCGACAGGAACACTGAAGCTTTCTTT. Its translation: CASRPDRNTEAFF.

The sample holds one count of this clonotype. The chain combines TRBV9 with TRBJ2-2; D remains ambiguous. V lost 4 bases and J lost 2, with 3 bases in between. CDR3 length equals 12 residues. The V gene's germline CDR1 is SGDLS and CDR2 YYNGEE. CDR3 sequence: CASSLNTGELFF. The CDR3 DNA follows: TGTGCCAGCAGCCTTAACACCGGGGAGCTGTTTTTT.

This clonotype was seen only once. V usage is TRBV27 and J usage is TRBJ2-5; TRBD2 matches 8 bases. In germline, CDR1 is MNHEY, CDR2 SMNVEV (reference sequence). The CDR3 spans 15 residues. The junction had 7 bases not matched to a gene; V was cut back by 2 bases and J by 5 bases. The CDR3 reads CASSLGTRLGETQYF. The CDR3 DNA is TGTGCCAGCAGTTTAGGGACTAGGTTGGGTGAGACCCAGTACTTC.

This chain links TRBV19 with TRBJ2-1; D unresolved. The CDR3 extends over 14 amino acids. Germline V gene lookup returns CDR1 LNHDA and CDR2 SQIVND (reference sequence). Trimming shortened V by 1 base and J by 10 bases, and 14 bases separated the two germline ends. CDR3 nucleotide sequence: TGTGCCAGTAGTATAGCCACGAACACCAGGGAGCAGTTCTTC. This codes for CASSIATNTREQFF.

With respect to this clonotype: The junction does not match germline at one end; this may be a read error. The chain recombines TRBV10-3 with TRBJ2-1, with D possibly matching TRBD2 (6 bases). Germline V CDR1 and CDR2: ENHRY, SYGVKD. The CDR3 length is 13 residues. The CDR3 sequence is CVISELAANEQFF. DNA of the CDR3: TGTGTCATCAGTGAATTAGCGGCAAATGAGCAGTTCTTC.

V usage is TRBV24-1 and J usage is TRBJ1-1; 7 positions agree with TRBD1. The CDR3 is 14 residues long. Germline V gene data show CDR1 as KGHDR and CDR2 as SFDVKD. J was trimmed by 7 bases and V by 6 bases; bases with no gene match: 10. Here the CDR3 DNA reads TGTGCCACCAGTAGTCTCGACAGGGTGGGTGAAGCTTTCTTT. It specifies CATSSLDRVGEAFF.

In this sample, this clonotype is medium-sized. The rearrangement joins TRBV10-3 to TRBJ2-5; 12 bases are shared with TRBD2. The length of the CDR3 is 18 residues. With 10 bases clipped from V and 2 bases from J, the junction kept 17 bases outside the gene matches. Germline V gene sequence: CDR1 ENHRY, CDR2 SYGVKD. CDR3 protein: CASSPRLAGETVQETQYF. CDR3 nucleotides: TGTGCCAGCTCACCCCGACTAGCGGGAGAGACAGTACAAGAGACCCAGTACTTC.

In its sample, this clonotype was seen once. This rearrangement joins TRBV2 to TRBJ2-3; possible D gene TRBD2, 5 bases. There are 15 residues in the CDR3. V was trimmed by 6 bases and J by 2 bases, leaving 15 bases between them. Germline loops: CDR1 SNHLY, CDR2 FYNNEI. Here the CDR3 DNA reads TGTGCCAGCAGCTTAGGTGCGGGCGTCACAGATACGCAGTATTTT. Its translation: CASSLGAGVTDTQYF. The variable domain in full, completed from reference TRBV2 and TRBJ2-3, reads EPEVTQTPSHQVTQMGQEVILRCVPISNHLYFYWYRQILGQKVEFLVSFYNNEISEKSEIFDDQFSVERPDGSNFTLKIRSTKLEDSAMYFCASSLGAGVTDTQYFGPGTRLTVL.

CDR3: CSARDMVAGTGDTQYF. DNA of the CDR3: TGCAGTGCTAGAGATATGGTAGCGGGGACGGGAGATACGCAGTATTTT. The chain uses TRBV20-1 and TRBJ2-3; 8 positions agree with TRBD2. Per germline, CDR1 DFQATT and CDR2 SNEGSKA (reference sequence). The length of the CDR3 is 16 residues. V was clipped by 0 bases and J by 5 bases; unmatched bases: 10.

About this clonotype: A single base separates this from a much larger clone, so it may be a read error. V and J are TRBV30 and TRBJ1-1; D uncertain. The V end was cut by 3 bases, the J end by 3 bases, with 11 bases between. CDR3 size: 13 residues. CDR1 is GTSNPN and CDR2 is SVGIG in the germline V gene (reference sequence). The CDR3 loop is CAWSRKVDTEAFF. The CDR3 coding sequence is TGTGCCTGGAGCAGGAAAGTGGACACTGAAGCTTTCTTT.

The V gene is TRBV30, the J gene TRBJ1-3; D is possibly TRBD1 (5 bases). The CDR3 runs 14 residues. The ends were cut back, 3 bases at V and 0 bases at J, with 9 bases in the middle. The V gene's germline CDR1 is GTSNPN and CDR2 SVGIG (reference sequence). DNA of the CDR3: TGTGCCTGGAGGAGGGACCGCTCTGGAAACACCATATATTTT. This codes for CAWRRDRSGNTIYF.

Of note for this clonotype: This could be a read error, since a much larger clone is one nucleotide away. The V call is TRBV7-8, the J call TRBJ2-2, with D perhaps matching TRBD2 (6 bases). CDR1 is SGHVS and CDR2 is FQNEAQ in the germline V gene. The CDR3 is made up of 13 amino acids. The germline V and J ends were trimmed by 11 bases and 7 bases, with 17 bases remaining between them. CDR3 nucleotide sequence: TGTGCCGGCACCACTGGGGGGTACGGGGAGCTGTTTTTT. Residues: CAGTTGGYGELFF.

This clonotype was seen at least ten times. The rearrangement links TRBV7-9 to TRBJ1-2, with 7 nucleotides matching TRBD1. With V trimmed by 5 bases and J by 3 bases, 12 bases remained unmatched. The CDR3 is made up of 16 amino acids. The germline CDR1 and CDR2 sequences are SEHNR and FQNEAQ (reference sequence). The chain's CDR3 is CASSNHPRDRDYGYTF. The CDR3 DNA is TGTGCCAGCAGCAATCACCCCCGTGACAGGGACTATGGCTACACCTTC.

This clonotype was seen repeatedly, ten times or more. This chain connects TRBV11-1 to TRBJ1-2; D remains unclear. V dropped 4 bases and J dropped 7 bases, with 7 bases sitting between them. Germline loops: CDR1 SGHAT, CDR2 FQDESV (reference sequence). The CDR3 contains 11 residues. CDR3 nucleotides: TGTGCCAGCAGCTCCGCGGGTGGCTACACCTTC. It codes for CASSSAGGYTF.

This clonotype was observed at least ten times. CDR3 amino acids: CASSIQMNTEAFF. The CDR3 DNA reads as TGTGCCAGCAGTATACAGATGAACACTGAAGCTTTCTTT. V is TRBV28 and J is TRBJ1-1; D not certain. Germline CDR1 and CDR2: MDHEN and SYDVKM. V lost 5 bases, J lost 0 bases, and 7 bases lay in between. The CDR3 contains 13 residues.

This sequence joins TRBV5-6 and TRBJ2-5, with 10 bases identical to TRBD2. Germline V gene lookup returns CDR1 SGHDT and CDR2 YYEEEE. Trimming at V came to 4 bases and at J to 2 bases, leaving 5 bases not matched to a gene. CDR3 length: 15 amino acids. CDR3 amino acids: CASSMGTSAQETQYF. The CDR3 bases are TGTGCCAGCAGCATGGGGACTAGCGCACAAGAGACCCAGTACTTC.